This entry lists 16 T cell receptor beta chains sequenced from one sample in a study of T cells after yellow fever vaccination. TCRdb reprocessed the 5' RACE reads with MiXCR, giving one entry per CDR3 protein. This table has nearly 350,000 distinct CDR3 sequences, roughly 8.6% appearing once. The sample was PBMCs, taken about 49 days after the first yellow fever vaccination. The receptors come from a man younger than 35 who received the YFV17D yellow fever vaccine.

This clonotype was counted only a few times. The genes are TRBV3-1 and TRBJ2-7; 9 nucleotides match TRBD1. Germline values: CDR1 LGHDT, CDR2 YNNKEL (reference sequence). V trimming: 4 bases; J trimming: 3 bases; junction bases outside the gene matches: 7. This CDR3 comprises 15 residues. The CDR3 DNA sequence: TGTGCCAGCAGCCCAGTCCCGGGACAGGGCTACGAGCAGTACGTC. Translation gives CASSPVPGQGYEQYV.

This chain connects TRBV19 to TRBJ2-2; no firm D call. V shed 4 bases and J shed 2 bases, with 5 bases lying between them. The germline V gene has CDR1 LNHDA and CDR2 SQIVND (reference sequence). The length of the CDR3 is 13 residues. The CDR3 bases are TGTGCCAGTAGTACGATTAACACCGGGGAGCTGTTTTTT. As protein: CASSTINTGELFF. Full variable domain (outside the CDR3, taken from reference TRBV19 and TRBJ2-2): DGGITQSPKYLFRKEGQNVTLSCEQNLNHDAMYWYRQDPGQGLRLIYYSQIVNDFQKGDIAEGYSVSREKKESFPLTVTSAQKNPTAFYLCASSTINTGELFFGEGSRLTVL.

This clonotype has more than one count but fewer than ten. The chain recombines TRBV20-1 with TRBJ1-1; no clear D gene. The CDR3 is made up of 10 amino acids. Trimming stripped 5 bases from V and 12 bases from J, with 13 bases between. Germline CDR1 is DFQATT and CDR2 is SNEGSKA (reference sequence). This chain's CDR3 is CSAGLERSFF. The CDR3 region has the DNA TGCAGTGCTGGCCTCGAGCGGTCTTTCTTT.

The chain is built from TRBV12-3 or TRBV12-4 and TRBJ1-1; 7 positions match TRBD1. The trim removed 6 bases at V and 8 bases at J, leaving 9 bases unmatched. CDR3 length: 13 amino acids. For the CDR3, the DNA is TGTGCCAGCAGCTCCACAGGGGTCGGGGAAGCTTTCTTT. Translated, it gives CASSSTGVGEAFF.

This clonotype showed up just a few times. This rearrangement joins TRBV7-9 to TRBJ2-1; TRBD1 matches 9 bases. From germline, CDR1 is SEHNR and CDR2 FQNEAQ (reference sequence). The ends lost 3 bases at V and 7 bases at J; junction bases unmatched: 10. The CDR3 has 16 residues. The CDR3 protein is CASSFGTGLLINEQFF. CDR3 sequence (DNA): TGTGCCAGCAGCTTTGGGACAGGGTTGTTAATTAATGAGCAGTTCTTC.

In its sample, this clonotype was seen many times. J is TRBJ1-2 and V is TRBV21-1; the DNA was not used to check the table's D call, TRBD1. TRBV21-1 is a listed pseudogene. This CDR3 contains 15 residues. This chain's CDR3 is CASSYIRDRASSYTF. The CDR3 DNA follows: TGTGCCAGCAGCTATATCCGGGACAGGGCGAGCAGCTACACCTTC.

The chain uses TRBV24-1 and TRBJ2-1, with TRBD1 matching 11 bases. The CDR3 covers 15 residues. J gave up 7 bases and V 5 bases, and 6 bases lay outside the gene matches. Per the germline V gene, CDR1 is KGHDR and CDR2 is SFDVKD. This CDR3 is CATSAPGQGVNEQFF. CDR3 nucleotide sequence: TGTGCCACCAGTGCCCCGGGACAGGGGGTGAATGAGCAGTTCTTC.

This clonotype showed up many times. The V and J genes are TRBV5-1 and TRBJ1-1, with a possible D match to TRBD1 (6 bases). V gave up 0 bases and J gave up 2 bases, with 8 bases separating them. In germline, CDR1 is SGHRS, CDR2 YFSETQ. The CDR3 is made up of 14 amino acids. CDR3 bases: TGCGCCAGCAGCTTGGAACAGGGAAACACTGAAGCTTTCTTT. Protein: CASSLEQGNTEAFF. The whole variable domain, remainder taken from reference TRBV5-1 and TRBJ1-1, is KAGVTQTPRYLIKTRGQQVTLSCSPISGHRSVSWYQQTPGQGLQFLFEYFSETQRNKGNFPGRFSGRQFSNSRSEMNVSTLELGDSALYLCASSLEQGNTEAFFGQGTRLTVV.

This clonotype was counted only a few times. This chain uses TRBV28 with TRBJ2-3; 10 bases fit TRBD2. CDR3 length: 15 amino acids. Germline V gene data show CDR1 as MDHEN and CDR2 as SYDVKM. V shed 7 bases and J 5 bases; nucleotides not matched to a gene: 9. CDR3 residues: CASISGGASGDTQYF. CDR3 DNA: TGTGCCAGCATAAGCGGGGGGGCCTCGGGAGATACGCAGTATTTT.

This clonotype was seen only a few times. The J gene is TRBJ2-1, the V gene TRBV6-2 or TRBV6-3, with 10 bases that match TRBD2. V lost 5 bases to trimming and J lost 10 bases; unmatched junction nucleotides: 8. Germline values: CDR1 MNHEY, CDR2 SVGEGT. This CDR3 is 14 amino acids long. The CDR3 nucleotides are TGTGCCAGCAGTGACCTAGCGGGGGCTCGGGAGCAGTTCTTC. Translated, it gives CASSDLAGAREQFF.

The chain couples TRBV28 to TRBJ2-2; D perhaps matches TRBD2 (6 bases). CDR1 MDHEN and CDR2 SYDVKM come from the germline V gene. V gave up 6 bases and J gave up 3 bases, with 11 bases separating them. The CDR3 consists of 14 residues. CDR3 sequence: CASRRGRYTGELFF. DNA of the CDR3: TGTGCCAGCAGACGGGGGAGGTACACCGGGGAGCTGTTTTTT.

This clonotype was recorded a few times. V and J are TRBV12-3 or TRBV12-4 and TRBJ2-1; TRBD2 matches 11 bases. This CDR3 contains 12 residues. V lost 6 bases and J lost 15; bases outside the gene matches: 7. DNA of the CDR3: TGTGCCAGCAGCATTAGCGGGGGGGATGGGTTCTTC. It encodes CASSISGGDGFF.

Only a few counts were recorded for this clonotype. The gene calls are TRBV7-2 and TRBJ2-3; D is ambiguous. The germline V gene has CDR1 SGHTA and CDR2 FQGNSA. CDR3 length: 14 residues. V was clipped by 3 bases and J by 1 base, with 8 bases between them. The CDR3 DNA reads TGTGCCAGCAGCTTTAAGGCCGGCACAGATACGCAGTATTTT. Protein: CASSFKAGTDTQYF.

This clonotype was observed at least ten times. This rearrangement joins TRBV7-2 to TRBJ2-7; D gene ambiguous. This CDR3 has 14 residues. Germline CDR1 reads SGHTA; CDR2 reads FQGNSA. Between the trimmed V and J ends, which lost 4 bases and 6 bases, there was a span of 16 bases. This chain's CDR3 is CASSSAQAVAEQYF. The DNA of the CDR3 is TGTGCCAGCAGCTCGGCCCAGGCGGTAGCCGAGCAGTACTTC.

This clonotype was counted a few times. This chain links TRBV6-5 with TRBJ1-6, with D unresolved. Germline V gives CDR1 MNHEY, CDR2 SVGAGI. Trimming removed 3 bases from V and 8 bases from J, with 5 bases in between. The CDR3 runs 12 residues. The CDR3 DNA reads TGTGCCAGCAGTTATTTTGATTCACCCCTCCACTTT. It specifies CASSYFDSPLHF.

The CDR3 spells CASGLTQGYEQYF. In DNA form, the CDR3 reads TGTGCCAGCGGACTCACACAGGGCTACGAGCAGTACTTC. The V call is TRBV27, the J call TRBJ2-7; weak D call: TRBD1 (6 bases). Germline lookup yields CDR1 MNHEY and CDR2 SMNVEV (reference sequence). The CDR3 totals 13 residues. Trimming took off 8 bases at V and 3 bases at J, with 14 bases between the two ends.